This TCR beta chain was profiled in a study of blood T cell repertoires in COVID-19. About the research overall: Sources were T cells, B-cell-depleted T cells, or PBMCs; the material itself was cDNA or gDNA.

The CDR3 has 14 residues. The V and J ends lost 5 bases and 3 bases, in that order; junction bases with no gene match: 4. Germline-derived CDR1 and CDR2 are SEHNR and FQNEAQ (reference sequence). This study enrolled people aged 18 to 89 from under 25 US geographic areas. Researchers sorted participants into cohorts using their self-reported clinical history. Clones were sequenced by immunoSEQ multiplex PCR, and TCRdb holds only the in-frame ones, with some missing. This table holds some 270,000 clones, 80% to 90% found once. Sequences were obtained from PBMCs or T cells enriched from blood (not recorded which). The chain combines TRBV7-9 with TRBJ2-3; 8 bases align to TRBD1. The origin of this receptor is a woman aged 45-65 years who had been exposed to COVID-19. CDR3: CASSQDRATDTQYF. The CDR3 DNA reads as TGTGCCAGCAGCCAGGACAGGGCTACAGATACGCAGTATTTT. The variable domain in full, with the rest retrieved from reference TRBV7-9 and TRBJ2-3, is DTGVSQNPRHKITKRGQNVTFRCDPISEHNRLYWYRQTLGQGPEFLTYFQNEAQLEKSRLLSDRFSAERPKGSFSTLEIQRTEQGDSAMYLCASSQDRATDTQYFGPGTRLTVL.